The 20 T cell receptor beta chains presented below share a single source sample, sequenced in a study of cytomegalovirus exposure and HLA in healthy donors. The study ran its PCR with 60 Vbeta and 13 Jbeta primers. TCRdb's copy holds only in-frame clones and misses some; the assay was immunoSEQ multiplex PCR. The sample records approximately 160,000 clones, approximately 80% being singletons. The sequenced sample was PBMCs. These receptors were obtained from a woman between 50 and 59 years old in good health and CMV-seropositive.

In nucleotides, the CDR3 is TGTGCCAGCAGCGAGCAGGGGATAAGAGGGGATACGCAGTATTTT. It specifies CASSEQGIRGDTQYF. This chain joins TRBV6-1 and TRBJ2-3, with D perhaps TRBD1 (6 bases). Germline V gene sequence: CDR1 MNHNS, CDR2 SASEGT. The length of the CDR3 is 15 residues. Trimming pared 6 bases from V and 6 bases from J, leaving 19 bases between.

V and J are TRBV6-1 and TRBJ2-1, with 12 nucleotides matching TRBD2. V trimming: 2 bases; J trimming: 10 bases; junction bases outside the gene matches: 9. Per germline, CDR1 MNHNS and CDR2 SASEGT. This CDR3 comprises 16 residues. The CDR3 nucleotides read TGTGCCAGCAGTGAAACACCAGGGCTAGCGGGAGGGGAGCAGTTCTTC. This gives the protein CASSETPGLAGGEQFF.

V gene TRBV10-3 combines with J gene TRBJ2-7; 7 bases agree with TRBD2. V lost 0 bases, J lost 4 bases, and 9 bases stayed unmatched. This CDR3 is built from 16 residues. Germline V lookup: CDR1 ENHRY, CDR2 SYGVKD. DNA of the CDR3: TGTGCCATCAGTGAGTCGGGGTCGGGAGGAAGGTACGAGCAGTACTTC. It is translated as CAISESGSGGRYEQYF.

The CDR3 spells CASRPDRDGSEAFF. CDR3 sequence (DNA): TGTGCCAGCAGGCCGGACAGGGATGGCTCTGAAGCTTTCTTT. V usage is TRBV2 and J usage is TRBJ1-1, with TRBD1 matching 8 bases. There are 14 residues in the CDR3. J gave up 6 bases and V 6 bases, and 9 bases lay outside the gene matches. Germline V gene lookup returns CDR1 SNHLY and CDR2 FYNNEI.

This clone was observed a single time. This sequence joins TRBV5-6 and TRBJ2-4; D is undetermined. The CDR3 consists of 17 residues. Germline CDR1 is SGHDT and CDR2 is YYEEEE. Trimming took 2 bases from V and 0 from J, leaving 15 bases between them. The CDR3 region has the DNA TGTGCCAGCAGCTTTGGTCTCTCGGTCCTAGCCAAAAACATTCAGTACTTC. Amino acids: CASSFGLSVLAKNIQYF.

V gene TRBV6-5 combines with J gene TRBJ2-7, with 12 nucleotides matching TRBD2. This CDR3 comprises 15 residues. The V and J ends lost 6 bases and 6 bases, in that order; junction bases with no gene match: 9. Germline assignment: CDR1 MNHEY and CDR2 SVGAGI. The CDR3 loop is CASRSTRTSGAEQYF. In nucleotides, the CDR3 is TGTGCCAGCAGATCTACGAGGACTAGCGGGGCCGAGCAGTACTTC.

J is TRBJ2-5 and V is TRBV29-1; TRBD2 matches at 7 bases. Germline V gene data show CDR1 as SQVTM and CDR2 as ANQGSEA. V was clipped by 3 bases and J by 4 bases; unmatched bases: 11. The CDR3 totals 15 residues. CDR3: CSVDDGGGRGETQYF. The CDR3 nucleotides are TGCAGCGTTGACGACGGCGGGGGTCGGGGAGAGACCCAGTACTTC.

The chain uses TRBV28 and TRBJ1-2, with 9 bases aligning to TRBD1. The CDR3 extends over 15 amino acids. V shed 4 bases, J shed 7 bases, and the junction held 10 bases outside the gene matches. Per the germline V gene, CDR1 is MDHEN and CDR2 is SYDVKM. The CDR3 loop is CASSYPTGGRGGYTF. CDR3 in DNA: TGTGCCAGCAGTTACCCGACAGGGGGAAGAGGTGGCTACACCTTC.

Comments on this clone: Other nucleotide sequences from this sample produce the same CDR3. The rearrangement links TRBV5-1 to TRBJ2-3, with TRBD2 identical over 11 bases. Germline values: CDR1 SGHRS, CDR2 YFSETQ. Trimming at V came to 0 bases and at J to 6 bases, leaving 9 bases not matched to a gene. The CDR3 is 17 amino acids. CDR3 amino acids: CASSLAGLAGGPDTQYF. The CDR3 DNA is TGCGCCAGCAGCTTGGCCGGGCTAGCGGGGGGTCCCGATACGCAGTATTTT.

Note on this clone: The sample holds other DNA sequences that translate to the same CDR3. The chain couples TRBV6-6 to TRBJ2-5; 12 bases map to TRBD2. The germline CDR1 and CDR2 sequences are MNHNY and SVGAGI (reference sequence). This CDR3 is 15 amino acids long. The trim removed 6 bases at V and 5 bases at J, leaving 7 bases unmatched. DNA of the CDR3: TGTGCCAGCAGGTCTAGCGGGGGGGCTGGTGAGACCCAGTACTTC. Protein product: CASRSSGGAGETQYF.

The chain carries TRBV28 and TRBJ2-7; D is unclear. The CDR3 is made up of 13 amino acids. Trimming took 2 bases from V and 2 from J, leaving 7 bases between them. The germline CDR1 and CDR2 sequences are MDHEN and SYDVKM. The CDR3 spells CASSLGTAYEQYF. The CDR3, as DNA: TGTGCCAGCAGTTTAGGCACCGCCTACGAGCAGTACTTC.

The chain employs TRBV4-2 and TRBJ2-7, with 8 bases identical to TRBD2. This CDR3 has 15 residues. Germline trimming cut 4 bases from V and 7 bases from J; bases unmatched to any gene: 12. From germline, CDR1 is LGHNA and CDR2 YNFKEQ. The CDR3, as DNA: TGTGCCAGCAGCCCTGGACTAGCTGGGTGGGGGGAGCAGTACTTC. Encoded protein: CASSPGLAGWGEQYF.

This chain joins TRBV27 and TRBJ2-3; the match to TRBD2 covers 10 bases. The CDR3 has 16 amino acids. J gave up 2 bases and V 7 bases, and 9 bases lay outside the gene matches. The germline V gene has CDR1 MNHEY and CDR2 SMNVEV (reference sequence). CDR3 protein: CASKEPSGGYTDTQYF. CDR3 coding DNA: TGTGCCAGCAAGGAGCCTAGCGGGGGTTACACAGATACGCAGTATTTT.

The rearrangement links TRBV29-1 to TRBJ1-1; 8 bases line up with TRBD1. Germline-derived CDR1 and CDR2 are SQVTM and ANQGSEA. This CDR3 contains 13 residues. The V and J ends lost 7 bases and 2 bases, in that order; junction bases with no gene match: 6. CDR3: CSGDRGLNTEAFF. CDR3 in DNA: TGCAGCGGAGACAGGGGATTAAACACTGAAGCTTTCTTT.

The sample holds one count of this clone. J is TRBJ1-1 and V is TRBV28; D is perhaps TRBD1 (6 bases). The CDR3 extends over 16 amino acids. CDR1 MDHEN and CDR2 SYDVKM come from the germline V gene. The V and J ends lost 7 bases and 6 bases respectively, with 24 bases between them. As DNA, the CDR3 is TGTGCCAGCACCGCCCCCGGGGGGCCCTTTGTATCTGAAGCTTTCTTT. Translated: CASTAPGGPFVSEAFF.

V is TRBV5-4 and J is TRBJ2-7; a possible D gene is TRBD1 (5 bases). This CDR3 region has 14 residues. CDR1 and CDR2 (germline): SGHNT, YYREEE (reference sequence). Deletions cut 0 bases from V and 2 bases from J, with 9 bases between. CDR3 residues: CASSLDRFTYEQYF. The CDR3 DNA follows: TGTGCCAGCAGCTTGGACAGGTTTACCTACGAGCAGTACTTC.

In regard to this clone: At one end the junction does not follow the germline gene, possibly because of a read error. CDR3 DNA: TGTTCCAGCAGCCGACCAGGGGGCCAGGAGGGCTACACCTTC. Translated, it gives CSSSRPGGQEGYTF. The rearrangement joins TRBV7-9 to TRBJ1-2; 8 bases match TRBD1. CDR1 and CDR2 from the germline V gene are SEHNR and FQNEAQ (reference sequence). The CDR3 covers 14 residues.

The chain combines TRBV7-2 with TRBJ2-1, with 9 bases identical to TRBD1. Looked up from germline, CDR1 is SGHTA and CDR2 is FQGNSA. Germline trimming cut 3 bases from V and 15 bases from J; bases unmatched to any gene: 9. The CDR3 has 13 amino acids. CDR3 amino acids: CASSFRQGGRRFF. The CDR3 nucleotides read TGTGCCAGCAGCTTTCGACAGGGGGGGCGGAGGTTCTTC.

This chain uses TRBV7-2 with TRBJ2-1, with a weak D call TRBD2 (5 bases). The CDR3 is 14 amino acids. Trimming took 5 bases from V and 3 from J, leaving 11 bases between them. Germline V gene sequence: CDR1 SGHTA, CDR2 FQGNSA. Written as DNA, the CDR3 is TGTGCCAGCAGCCCTTCCGGGGTCTACAATGAGCAGTTCTTC. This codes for CASSPSGVYNEQFF.

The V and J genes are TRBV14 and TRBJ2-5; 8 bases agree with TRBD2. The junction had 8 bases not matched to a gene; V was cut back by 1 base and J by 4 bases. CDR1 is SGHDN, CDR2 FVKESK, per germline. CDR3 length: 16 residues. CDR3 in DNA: TGTGCCAGCAGCCAAGGACTAGCGAGCCCGATAGAGACCCAGTACTTC. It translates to CASSQGLASPIETQYF.